Listed below are T cell receptor beta chains from one sample, sequenced in a study of blood T cell repertoires in COVID-19. The assay was immunoSEQ multiplex PCR, and TCRdb's table has in-frame clones only and misses some. The profile shows under 250,000 clones, approximately 82% of them singletons. The source material was peripheral blood. The source is a woman between 65 and 79 years old with active or convalescent COVID-19. Each CDR3 is given with its conserved first and last residue. The D gene is left open where the match is weak. The size field is filled for only some rows; it gives once, few, many or a size class.

V	J	D	size	CDR3	DNA
TRBV19	TRBJ1-6	TRBD1	-	CASSIRDRDNSPLHF	TGTGCCAGTAGTATACGGGACAGGGATAATTCACCCCTCCACTTT
TRBV24-1	TRBJ2-5	-	-	CATSDPGQETQYF	TGTGCCACCAGTGACCCAGGCCAAGAGACCCAGTACTTC
TRBV7-9	TRBJ1-4	-	-	CASSWAGGGYEKLFF	TGTGCCAGCAGCTGGGCCGGAGGAGGTTATGAAAAACTGTTTTTT
TRBV7-9	TRBJ1-1	-	once	CASSDMSTEAFF	TGTGCCAGCAGTGACATGAGCACTGAAGCTTTCTTT
TRBV7-8	TRBJ2-5	-	-	CASSWAAGQPQETQYF	TGTGCCAGCAGCTGGGCGGCCGGACAACCCCAAGAGACCCAGTACTTC
TRBV9	TRBJ2-7	TRBD1	-	CASSAHSGQGDYYEQYF	TGTGCCAGCAGCGCCCACTCTGGGCAGGGGGATTACTACGAGCAGTACTTC
TRBV7-8	TRBJ1-3	-	-	CASSLDSRAGNTIYF	TGTGCCAGCAGCTTAGATAGCAGGGCGGGAAACACCATATATTTT
TRBV7-9	TRBJ2-2	-	-	CASSKRFAGTGELFF	TGTGCCAGCAGCAAGAGGTTCGCGGGGACCGGGGAGCTGTTTTTT
TRBV6-5	TRBJ1-1	-	-	CASSFNRDKNTEAFF	TGTGCCAGCAGTTTCAACCGGGACAAGAACACTGAAGCTTTCTTT
TRBV6-6	TRBJ1-2	-	-	CASSQTLGGYTF	TGTGCCAGCAGTCAGACTCTGGGTGGCTACACCTTC
TRBV5-6	TRBJ1-5	TRBD1	-	CASSEGQGLYQPQHF	TGTGCCAGCAGCGAAGGACAGGGATTATATCAGCCCCAGCATTTT
TRBV2	TRBJ2-1	-	-	CASSRGEQFF	TGTGCCAGCAGCCGGGGAGAGCAGTTCTTC
TRBV9	TRBJ2-5	TRBD2	-	CASGTGREGETQYF	TGTGCCAGCGGAACGGGCAGGGAGGGGGAGACCCAGTACTTC
TRBV18	TRBJ1-5	TRBD1	once	CASSRLGTGGRSNQPQHF	TGTGCCAGCTCTAGACTTGGGACAGGGGGTCGAAGCAATCAGCCCCAGCATTTT
TRBV5-1	TRBJ2-2	TRBD2	-	CASSLGLAGATGELFF	TGCGCCAGCAGCCTGGGACTAGCGGGGGCCACCGGGGAGCTGTTTTTT
TRBV7-8	TRBJ1-2	-	-	CASSRDTFYGYTF	TGTGCCAGCAGCCGGGACACGTTCTATGGCTACACCTTC
TRBV5-1	TRBJ2-5	TRBD2	-	CASSPALAGGAETQYF	TGCGCCAGCAGCCCGGCACTAGCGGGAGGGGCGGAGACCCAGTACTTC
TRBV5-1	TRBJ2-5	-	-	CASSLYGEETQYF	TGCGCCAGCAGCTTGTATGGAGAAGAGACCCAGTACTTC
TRBV19	TRBJ1-1	-	once	CASSPASTGTEAFF	TGTGCCAGTAGTCCCGCCTCAACCGGCACTGAAGCTTTCTTT
TRBV19	TRBJ2-7	TRBD2	-	CASSTRTSGIREQYF	TGTGCCAGTAGTACTCGGACTAGCGGGATTCGAGAGCAGTACTTC
TRBV10-1	TRBJ1-1	TRBD1	-	CATRQGGEAFF	TGCGCCACCCGACAGGGCGGTGAAGCTTTCTTT
TRBV6-5	TRBJ1-2	TRBD1	-	CATGGDRGRYYGYTF	TGTGCCACGGGAGGGGACAGGGGGCGGTACTATGGCTACACCTTC
TRBV19	TRBJ2-5	-	-	CASNRGETQYF	TGTGCCAGTAACAGAGGGGAGACCCAGTACTTC
TRBV7-3	TRBJ2-2	TRBD2	-	CASSLGTTAGELFF	TGTGCCAGCAGCTTAGGGACTACTGCCGGGGAGCTGTTTTTT
TRBV7-3	TRBJ1-2	TRBD1	-	CASSLGVSRQGDGYTF	TGTGCCAGCAGCTTAGGAGTGTCGAGACAGGGGGATGGCTACACCTTC
TRBV6-5	TRBJ1-5	-	-	CASSGGSQPQHF	TGTGCCAGCAGCGGGGGAAGTCAGCCCCAGCATTTT
TRBV19	TRBJ1-4	TRBD1	-	CASSFVRGNEKLFF	TGTGCCAGTAGTTTTGTCAGGGGGAATGAAAAACTGTTTTTT
TRBV27	TRBJ2-7	-	-	CASSSSPDSGVYEQYF	TGTGCCAGCAGTTCTTCCCCGGACTCAGGGGTCTACGAGCAGTACTTC
TRBV23-1	TRBJ1-5	TRBD1	-	CASSQPTGAGNQPQHF	TGCGCCAGCAGTCAACCGACAGGGGCTGGCAATCAGCCCCAGCATTTT
TRBV11-1	TRBJ2-5	TRBD1	-	CASSVDREETQYF	TGTGCCAGCAGCGTGGACAGGGAAGAGACCCAGTACTTC
TRBV5-4	TRBJ1-2	-	-	CASSLSRGGDYGYTF	TGTGCCAGCAGCTTGAGTCGGGGGGGCGACTATGGCTACACCTTC
TRBV5-1	TRBJ2-1	TRBD1	-	CASSFGQGAYEQFF	TGCGCCAGCAGCTTCGGGCAGGGGGCATATGAGCAGTTCTTC
TRBV2	TRBJ1-2	-	once	CATQAGLSGYTF	TGTGCCACCCAAGCGGGGCTTAGTGGCTACACCTTC
TRBV29-1	TRBJ2-7	TRBD2	-	CSVDVAGDEQYF	TGCAGCGTTGATGTTGCGGGAGACGAGCAGTACTTC
TRBV7-9	TRBJ1-5	TRBD1	-	CASSVQGADQPQHF	TGTGCCAGCAGCGTACAGGGGGCCGATCAGCCCCAGCATTTT
TRBV6-1	TRBJ2-7	-	-	CASSEARQYF	TGTGCCAGCAGTGAAGCCAGGCAGTACTTC
TRBV24-1	TRBJ2-2	-	-	CATSDWGRRTGELFF	TGTGCCACCAGTGATTGGGGGAGGCGCACCGGGGAGCTGTTTTTT
TRBV6-5	TRBJ1-1	-	-	CASSYRGNSNTEAFF	TGTGCCAGCAGTTATAGGGGGAATTCGAACACTGAAGCTTTCTTT
TRBV2	TRBJ1-1	-	-	CASSEEGSEAFF	TGTGCCAGCAGTGAGGAGGGATCGGAAGCTTTCTTT
TRBV7-2	TRBJ2-6	-	-	CASSPEGSRFGANVLTF	TGTGCCAGCAGCCCTGAGGGTAGTAGATTTGGGGCCAACGTCCTGACTTTC
TRBV5-1	TRBJ2-1	-	-	CASSLGLGDWGHEQFF	TGCGCCAGCAGCTTGGGGTTAGGGGACTGGGGCCATGAGCAGTTCTTC
TRBV3-1/TRBV3-2	TRBJ2-1	TRBD2	-	CASSLRGTGHNEQFF	TGTGCCAGCAGCCTGCGGGGGACGGGCCACAATGAGCAGTTCTTC